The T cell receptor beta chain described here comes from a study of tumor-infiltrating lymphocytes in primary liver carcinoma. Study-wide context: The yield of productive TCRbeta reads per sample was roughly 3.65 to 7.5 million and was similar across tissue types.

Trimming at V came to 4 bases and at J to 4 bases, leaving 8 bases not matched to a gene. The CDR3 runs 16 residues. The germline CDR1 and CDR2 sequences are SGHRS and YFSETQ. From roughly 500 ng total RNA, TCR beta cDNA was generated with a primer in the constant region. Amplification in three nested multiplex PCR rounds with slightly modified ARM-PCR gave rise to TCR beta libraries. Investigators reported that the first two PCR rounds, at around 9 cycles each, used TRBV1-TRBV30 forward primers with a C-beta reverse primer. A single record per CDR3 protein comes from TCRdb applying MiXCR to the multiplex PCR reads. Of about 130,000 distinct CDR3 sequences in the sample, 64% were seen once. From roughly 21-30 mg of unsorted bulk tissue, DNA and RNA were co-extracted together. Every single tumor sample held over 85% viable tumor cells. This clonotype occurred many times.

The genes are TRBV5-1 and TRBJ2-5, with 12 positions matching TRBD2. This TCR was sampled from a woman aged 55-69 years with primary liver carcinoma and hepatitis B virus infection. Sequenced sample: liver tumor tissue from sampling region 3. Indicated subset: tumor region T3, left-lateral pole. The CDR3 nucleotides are TGCGCCAGCAGCCCCGGACTAGCGGGACGGTCAGAGACCCAGTACTTC. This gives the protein CASSPGLAGRSETQYF.